This T cell receptor beta chain is from a study of cytotoxic CD8 clonotypes in ibrutinib-treated CLL. Only in-frame clones appear in the TCRdb table, and some are missing; sequencing was by immunoSEQ multiplex PCR. Seen here are around 70,000 clones, around nine tenths observed once, and the top ten hold around 3.1%. Germline V gene data show CDR1 as MDHEN and CDR2 as SYDVKM. Trimming removed 8 bases from V and 3 bases from J; junction bases left unmatched: 7. This CDR3 has 13 amino acids. The source was PBMCs, collected after 12 months of ibrutinib treatment. The sequence came from a human donor with chronic lymphocytic leukemia. The chain employs TRBV28 and TRBJ2-7; TRBD2 agrees at 7 bases. CDR3 sequence (DNA): TGTGCCAGCGTACTAGCGAAAGGCTACGAGCAGTACTTC. Encoded protein: CASVLAKGYEQYF.